The clone carrying this T cell receptor beta chain was seen only a few times. The data were taken from a study of blood T cells in healthy people across ages. Primers used in a second PCR of about 6 to 12 cycles were a sample-barcoded 5' primer and a J-beta primer mix. From the 5' RACE reads, TCRdb called clonotypes with MiXCR, one entry per CDR3 protein. Here the sample spans approximately 1,000,000 distinct CDR3 sequences, roughly 45% being singletons. The ends lost 3 bases at V and 4 bases at J; junction bases unmatched: 2. The CDR3 sequence is 13 residues long. From germline, CDR1 is DFQATT and CDR2 SNEGSKA (reference sequence).

The chain has TRBV20-1 and TRBJ2-3; 9 bases agree with TRBD2. The sequenced sample consisted of blood. The sequence was collected from a woman aged 55-70 years in good health. As DNA, the CDR3 is TGCAGTGCTAGGACTAGCGGTGCAGATACGCAGTATTTT. Protein product: CSARTSGADTQYF.